This is a list of T cell receptor beta chains from one sample in a study of T cell responses to AZD1222 COVID-19 vaccine. Measured with immunoSEQ multiplex PCR; TCRdb has only the in-frame clones, and not every one. Of about 140,000 clones in the sample, about 94% are singletons; the top ten hold roughly 4%. The input for sequencing was peripheral blood, taken 28 days after the second AZD1222 dose. These receptor sequences come from an adult who received the AZD1222 COVID-19 vaccine. The CDR3 runs from the conserved cysteine through the conserved F or W. The D gene is left open where the match is weak. Size is omitted from some rows. Given values are once, few, many or a class for expanded clones.

clone size	J gene	V gene	D gene	CDR3 DNA	CDR3 protein
-	TRBJ2-7	TRBV18	TRBD1	TGTGCCAGCTCATCGGAGCAGGGGGCGCAGCAGTACTTC	CASSSEQGAQQYF
-	TRBJ2-1	TRBV21-1	-	TGTGCCAGCAGCAAACGGGCTAGCGGGAGTATTGTGAATGAGCAGTTCTTC	CASSKRASGSIVNEQFF
-	TRBJ1-3	TRBV9	TRBD1	TGTGCCAGCAGCCTCCTAGACAGGGCCTCCTCTGGAAACACCATATATTTT	CASSLLDRASSGNTIYF
-	TRBJ2-5	TRBV6-5	-	TGTGCCAGCAGCACCTTCGGGGAACTGAAAGAGACCCAGTACTTC	CASSTFGELKETQYF
-	TRBJ2-7	TRBV4-3	-	TGCGCCAGCAGCCAAGGGCCAGACAACGAGCAGTACTTC	CASSQGPDNEQYF
once	TRBJ1-6	TRBV7-9	-	TGTGCCAGCAGCCCATCACCCCTCCACTTT	CASSPSPLHF
-	TRBJ1-4	TRBV7-2	-	TGTGCCAGCAGCTCAAGAGCTGGGGCAACTAATGAAAAACTGTTTTTT	CASSSRAGATNEKLFF
-	TRBJ2-5	TRBV7-9	-	TGTGCCAGCAGCTCGTCGACTGACGAGACCCAGTACTTC	CASSSSTDETQYF
-	TRBJ1-1	TRBV6-2/TRBV6-3	-	TGTGCCAGCAGTTACTTCGAGGGCCCTGAAGCTTTCTTT	CASSYFEGPEAFF
-	TRBJ2-3	TRBV9	TRBD2	TGTGCCAGCAGCACAATTAGCGGGGCAACAGATACGCAGTATTTT	CASSTISGATDTQYF
-	TRBJ1-1	TRBV19	-	TGTGCCAGTAAGGGGGGCCTCTTCAACACTGAAGCTTTCTTT	CASKGGLFNTEAFF
-	TRBJ1-5	TRBV4-2	TRBD1	TGTGCCAGCAGCCATACAGGGGTTCATCAGCCCCAGCATTTT	CASSHTGVHQPQHF
-	TRBJ1-1	TRBV18	-	TGTGCCAGCTCACCTGGGACGGGGAACACTGAAGCTTTCTTT	CASSPGTGNTEAFF
-	TRBJ1-2	TRBV6-5	-	TGTGCCAGCAGTCTCGGAGGACAGAGCTTATATGGCTACACCTTC	CASSLGGQSLYGYTF
-	TRBJ2-7	TRBV4-2	-	TGTGCCAGCAGCCAAGATCTGTTTAGGCAGTACTTC	CASSQDLFRQYF
-	TRBJ1-1	TRBV19	TRBD1	TGTGCCAGTAGTATCGCCGGGACAGCGAACACTGAAGCTTTCTTT	CASSIAGTANTEAFF
-	TRBJ1-1	TRBV6-4	TRBD1	TGTGCCAGCAGGACAGGGGGTTCATCGTATGAAGCTTTCTTT	CASRTGGSSYEAFF
-	TRBJ1-1	TRBV5-1	TRBD1	TGCGCCAGCAGCTGGACAGGTAATGAAGCTTTCTTT	CASSWTGNEAFF
-	TRBJ1-5	TRBV6-6	-	TGTGCCAGCAGTTACAACACTTTAGGCAGCAATCAGCCCCAGCATTTT	CASSYNTLGSNQPQHF
-	TRBJ1-5	TRBV2	TRBD1	TGTGCCAGCGTGGGGACAGATAGCAATCAGCCCCAGCATTTT	CASVGTDSNQPQHF
-	TRBJ2-5	TRBV11-3	TRBD1	TGTGCCAGCAGCTTGTCACAGGGGGGATTACAGGAGACCCAGTACTTC	CASSLSQGGLQETQYF
-	TRBJ1-2	TRBV28	-	TGTGCCAGCAGTTTGCCCGGTCCCTATGGCTACACCTTC	CASSLPGPYGYTF
-	TRBJ2-7	TRBV20-1	-	TGCAGTGCTAGAGGAGACTACGAGCAGTACTTC	CSARGDYEQYF
-	TRBJ1-2	TRBV2	-	TGTGCCCCTCGGGGTGCACACGGCTACACCTTC	CAPRGAHGYTF
-	TRBJ2-7	TRBV7-9	-	TGTGCCAGCAGCTTAGCGGGGGGCCATTTCTCCTACGAGCAGTACTTC	CASSLAGGHFSYEQYF
-	TRBJ1-2	TRBV5-4	-	TGTGCCAGCAGCCCGAGGGGCTCGGATGGCTACACCTTC	CASSPRGSDGYTF
-	TRBJ1-5	TRBV7-2	-	TGTGCCAGCAGCTCTGGACTGACGAATCAGCCCCAGCATTTT	CASSSGLTNQPQHF
-	TRBJ1-2	TRBV12-3/TRBV12-4	-	TGTGCCAGCAGTTTACGAGGGTACGGCTACACCTTC	CASSLRGYGYTF
-	TRBJ2-5	TRBV24-1	-	TGTGCCACCAGTGATCATTTGCTCGGGACCCAGTACTTC	CATSDHLLGTQYF
-	TRBJ1-1	TRBV5-1	-	TGCGCCAGCAGCTTGGTTTTCGACTCGCAGGAAGCTTTCTTT	CASSLVFDSQEAFF
-	TRBJ2-1	TRBV2	-	TGTGCCAGCAAGCCCTACAATGAGCAGTTCTTC	CASKPYNEQFF
-	TRBJ2-1	TRBV4-1	TRBD2	TGCGCCAGCGGCCCGACGGGGGGTTATAATGAGCAGTTCTTC	CASGPTGGYNEQFF
-	TRBJ2-4	TRBV6-2/TRBV6-3	-	TGTGCCAGCAGTTACTCAGGGGATTTAGCCAAAAACATTCAGTACTTC	CASSYSGDLAKNIQYF
-	TRBJ2-7	TRBV7-6	TRBD2	TGTGCCAGCAGCTTACGTAGCGGGACCGGGTGGGAGCAGTACTTC	CASSLRSGTGWEQYF
-	TRBJ1-2	TRBV7-2	-	TGTGCCAGCAGCCCTGATGGGGGCAACTATGGCTACACCTTC	CASSPDGGNYGYTF